The 25 T cell receptor beta chains given below trace back to one sample, sequenced in a study of blood T cell repertoires in COVID-19. This table comes from immunoSEQ multiplex PCR, and its TCRdb copy is limited to in-frame clones, with some not included. The sample has around 280,000 clones, about 85% seen once. What was sequenced was peripheral blood. Source of these receptors: a woman between 50 and 59 years old with active or convalescent COVID-19.

The V call is TRBV25-1, the J call TRBJ2-1; D is perhaps TRBD2 (5 bases). This CDR3 region has 17 residues. The V gene's germline CDR1 is MGHDK and CDR2 SYGVNS. V was shortened by 3 bases and J by 4 bases, with 19 bases between the two germline ends. This CDR3 reads CASSDSEGRTLYNEQFF. The DNA of the CDR3 is TGTGCCAGCAGTGATTCTGAGGGCAGGACCCTTTACAATGAGCAGTTCTTC.

This chain joins TRBV28 and TRBJ1-2; 7 positions agree with TRBD1. CDR1 MDHEN and CDR2 SYDVKM come from the germline V gene. The CDR3 has 19 amino acids. The junction had 16 bases not matched to a gene; V was cut back by 1 base and J by 2 bases. CDR3 region: CASSLSRIFGQVRNYGYTF. The CDR3 DNA reads TGTGCCAGCAGTTTATCCCGTATTTTCGGACAGGTCCGCAACTATGGCTACACCTTC.

V and J are TRBV10-3 and TRBJ1-4; a weak D match, TRBD1 (5 bases). The CDR3 is 16 amino acids. From germline, CDR1 is ENHRY and CDR2 SYGVKD. V lost 10 bases and J 4 bases, leaving 22 bases between the germline ends. As DNA, the CDR3 is TGTGCCAGTAAGGACGCGCAGGGAGGAGGTAATGAAAAACTGTTTTTT. Translation: CASKDAQGGGNEKLFF.

This chain connects TRBV5-5 to TRBJ1-2; the match to TRBD1 covers 7 bases. V shed 4 bases and J 5 bases; nucleotides not matched to a gene: 11. The germline CDR1 and CDR2 sequences are SGHKS and YYEKEE (reference sequence). CDR3 length equals 15 residues. In DNA, the CDR3 is TGTGCCAGCAGCCCCGGACAGGTTAGGGCGTATGGCTACACCTTC. Its translation: CASSPGQVRAYGYTF.

This chain connects TRBV11-2 to TRBJ2-1; TRBD2 agrees at 8 bases. The trim removed 1 base at V and 10 bases at J, leaving 6 bases unmatched. Germline V gene lookup returns CDR1 SGHAT and CDR2 FQNNGV. The CDR3 is made up of 14 amino acids. CDR3: CASSLAGLAREQFF. DNA for the CDR3: TGTGCCAGCAGCTTAGCCGGACTAGCCCGCGAGCAGTTCTTC. The variable domain in full, completed from reference TRBV11-2 and TRBJ2-1, reads EAGVAQSPRYKIIEKRQSVAFWCNPISGHATLYWYQQILGQGPKLLIQFQNNGVVDDSQLPKDRFSAERLKGVDSTLKIQPAKLEDSAVYLCASSLAGLAREQFFGPGTRLTVL.

The chain joins TRBV18 to TRBJ2-7; D possibly corresponds to TRBD1 (6 bases). Per germline, CDR1 KGHSH and CDR2 LQKENI. Trimming removed 6 bases at V and 2 bases at J, with 11 bases between. This CDR3 spans 13 amino acids. CDR3 DNA: TGTGCCAGCTCCCAGGACAGTGCCTACGAGCAGTACTTC. This translates into CASSQDSAYEQYF. The whole variable domain, remainder taken from reference TRBV18 and TRBJ2-7, is NAGVMQNPRHLVRRRGQEARLRCSPMKGHSHVYWYRQLPEEGLKFMVYLQKENIIDESGMPKERFSAEFPKEGPSILRIQQVVRGDSAAYFCASSQDSAYEQYFGPGTRLTVT.

The V and J genes are TRBV30 and TRBJ2-3; maybe TRBD2 (6 bases). This CDR3 comprises 13 residues. Germline CDR1 GTSNPN, CDR2 SVGIG (reference sequence). V shed 0 bases and J shed 4 bases, with 8 bases lying between them. The CDR3 region has the DNA TGTGCCTGGAGTGTCGGGAGCCCAGATACGCAGTATTTT. This gives the protein CAWSVGSPDTQYF.

V usage is TRBV6-4 and J usage is TRBJ2-2; TRBD2 agrees at 10 bases. Germline values: CDR1 MRHNA, CDR2 SNTAGT. The V segment lost 0 bases and the J segment 7 bases; nucleotides outside the gene matches: 23. The CDR3 contains 22 residues. CDR3 region: CASSDSPTLQTLAGEVIGELFF. The CDR3 nucleotides are TGTGCCAGCAGTGACTCCCCCACGCTGCAGACCCTAGCGGGGGAGGTAATCGGGGAGCTGTTTTTT.

This chain uses TRBV7-9 with TRBJ1-5; perhaps TRBD1 as D (6 bases). The CDR3 spans 14 residues. CDR1 and CDR2 (germline): SEHNR, FQNEAQ (reference sequence). Deletions cut 5 bases from V and 10 bases from J, with 18 bases between. For the CDR3, the DNA is TGTGCCAGCAGCGCTCTGGACAGTGGGGGTCCCCAGCATTTT. As protein: CASSALDSGGPQHF.

The chain carries TRBV6-2 or TRBV6-3 and TRBJ2-6, with D perhaps matching TRBD1 (6 bases). Between the trimmed V and J ends, which lost 5 bases and 0 bases, there was a span of 11 bases. This CDR3 is 16 amino acids long. The germline gives CDR1 MNHEY, CDR2 SVGEGT. The CDR3 DNA follows: TGTGCCAGCAGTCGACAGGCGGGCTCTGGGGCCAACGTCCTGACTTTC. Its translation is CASSRQAGSGANVLTF.

The V gene is TRBV5-1, the J gene TRBJ1-3; 7 nucleotides agree with TRBD1. V lost 3 bases and J lost 0; bases outside the gene matches: 6. CDR3 size: 16 residues. Germline CDR1 reads SGHRS; CDR2 reads YFSETQ. The CDR3 loop reads CASSWTGPGSGNTIYF. The CDR3 bases are TGCGCCAGCAGCTGGACAGGCCCTGGCTCTGGAAACACCATATATTTT.

This rearrangement joins TRBV5-1 to TRBJ2-7; TRBD2 matches 11 bases. The CDR3 has 14 residues. Trimming removed 4 bases from V and 3 bases from J; junction bases left unmatched: 3. Looked up from germline, CDR1 is SGHRS and CDR2 is YFSETQ. CDR3 amino acids: CASSQGLADYEQYF. As DNA, the CDR3 is TGCGCCAGCAGCCAGGGACTAGCGGACTACGAGCAGTACTTC.

This clone was found once. V and J are TRBV18 and TRBJ2-7, with 11 bases lining up with TRBD2. The CDR3 consists of 15 residues. The junction had 5 bases not matched to a gene; V was cut back by 6 bases and J by 1 base. Germline V gives CDR1 KGHSH, CDR2 LQKENI. CDR3 nucleotide sequence: TGTGCCAGCTCCCTAGGGACTAGCGGATCCTACGAGCAGTACTTC. Its translation: CASSLGTSGSYEQYF.

The V call is TRBV5-6, the J call TRBJ1-6; 10 positions agree with TRBD1. The junction had 4 bases not matched to a gene; V was cut back by 4 bases and J by 6 bases. The CDR3 has 15 residues. Germline assignment: CDR1 SGHDT and CDR2 YYEEEE. CDR3 coding DNA: TGTGCCAGCAGCCAAGGACAGGGGGGTAATTCACCCCTCCACTTT. Residues: CASSQGQGGNSPLHF.

This clone came up once. The CDR3 loop reads CASSPREKETQYF. CDR3 DNA sequence: TGTGCCAGCAGCCCCCGGGAAAAAGAGACCCAGTACTTC. V usage is TRBV7-9 and J usage is TRBJ2-5; D may be TRBD2 (5 bases). Trimming stripped 5 bases from V and 3 bases from J, with 10 bases between. The germline gives CDR1 SEHNR, CDR2 FQNEAQ (reference sequence). The CDR3 has 13 amino acids.

The genes are TRBV3-1 (or the pseudogene TRBV3-2) and TRBJ2-7, with 9 bases identical to TRBD2. The CDR3 extends over 14 amino acids. The ends lost 5 bases at V and 8 bases at J; junction bases unmatched: 10. Germline CDR1 and CDR2: LGHDT and YNNKEL (reference sequence). The CDR3 sequence is CASSEPGLASKQYF. The CDR3 DNA reads TGTGCCAGCAGCGAACCGGGACTAGCAAGTAAGCAGTACTTC.

The genes are TRBV5-1 and TRBJ1-4; D uncertain. V was clipped by 4 bases and J by 4 bases, with 14 bases between them. From germline, CDR1 is SGHRS and CDR2 YFSETQ. This CDR3 is 15 amino acids long. The CDR3 DNA is TGCGCCAGCAGCCAGGAGGCGCAGCTTAATGAAAAACTGTTTTTT. Protein sequence: CASSQEAQLNEKLFF. The full variable domain, with the rest looked up from reference TRBV5-1 and TRBJ1-4, is KAGVTQTPRYLIKTRGQQVTLSCSPISGHRSVSWYQQTPGQGLQFLFEYFSETQRNKGNFPGRFSGRQFSNSRSEMNVSTLELGDSALYLCASSQEAQLNEKLFFGSGTQLSVL.

The chain is built from TRBV18 and TRBJ1-1; TRBD1 agrees at 7 bases. CDR1 and CDR2 from the germline V gene are KGHSH and LQKENI. V dropped 5 bases and J dropped 5; count of bases not matched to a gene: 8. There are 14 residues in the CDR3. The CDR3 protein is CASSGLGQRTEAFF. In DNA form, the CDR3 reads TGTGCCAGCTCAGGCTTGGGACAGCGGACTGAAGCTTTCTTT.

This clone appeared once. The genes are TRBV5-6 and TRBJ2-2; D may be TRBD2 (6 bases). This CDR3 is 15 amino acids long. The germline V gene has CDR1 SGHDT and CDR2 YYEEEE. V was cut by 3 bases and J by 0 bases, with 9 bases left in between. CDR3 amino acids: CASSWKRANTGELFF. CDR3 sequence (DNA): TGTGCCAGCAGCTGGAAGCGGGCGAACACCGGGGAGCTGTTTTTT. Looking up the rest from reference TRBV5-6 and TRBJ2-2 gives the full variable domain: DAGVTQSPTHLIKTRGQQVTLRCSPKSGHDTVSWYQQALGQGPQFIFQYYEEEERQRGNFPDRFSGHQFPNYSSELNVNALLLGDSALYLCASSWKRANTGELFFGEGSRLTVL.

The chain joins TRBV7-9 to TRBJ1-6; D not certain. Germline CDR1 reads SEHNR; CDR2 reads FQNEAQ (reference sequence). CDR3 length: 15 amino acids. V lost 5 bases and J 0 bases, leaving 8 bases between the germline ends. The CDR3 bases are TGTGCCAGCAGCCGCGGTAGCTCCTATAATTCACCCCTCCACTTT. Amino acids: CASSRGSSYNSPLHF.

V is TRBV5-1 and J is TRBJ2-5; 8 nucleotides align to TRBD2. This CDR3 spans 14 amino acids. Germline CDR1 and CDR2: SGHRS and YFSETQ. V was pared by 4 bases and J by 5 bases, with 7 bases of the junction left unmatched. The CDR3 protein is CASSGTSLGETQYF. DNA of the CDR3: TGCGCCAGCAGCGGGACTAGTCTAGGGGAGACCCAGTACTTC.

The chain is built from TRBV5-1 and TRBJ1-1; 8 bases fit TRBD1. The germline gives CDR1 SGHRS, CDR2 YFSETQ. The CDR3 is made up of 14 amino acids. Germline trimming cut 7 bases from V and 7 bases from J; bases unmatched to any gene: 12. CDR3: CASSMVGQGSEAFF. As DNA, the CDR3 is TGCGCCAGCTCTATGGTAGGACAGGGAAGTGAAGCTTTCTTT.

The V call is TRBV2, the J call TRBJ1-1; 7 bases fit TRBD1. Per the germline V gene, CDR1 is SNHLY and CDR2 is FYNNEI. This CDR3 spans 17 amino acids. J gave up 0 bases and V 2 bases, and 9 bases lay outside the gene matches. The CDR3 DNA reads TGTGCCAGCAGTGAACGGAGGGGGCGAGTAATGAACACTGAAGCTTTCTTT. Encoded protein: CASSERRGRVMNTEAFF.

With respect to this clone: The sample contains more than one DNA sequence encoding this CDR3. The chain uses TRBV3-1 (or the pseudogene TRBV3-2) and TRBJ2-1, with D possibly matching TRBD1 (5 bases). The V end lost 0 bases, the J end lost 10 bases, and 7 bases lay between the germline ends. This CDR3 region has 12 residues. Germline CDR1 reads LGHDT; CDR2 reads YNNKEL (reference sequence). The CDR3 reads CASSQDRTEQFF. Written as DNA, the CDR3 is TGTGCCAGCAGCCAAGATCGGACAGAGCAGTTCTTC.

The rearrangement joins TRBV24-1 to TRBJ2-7; 9 nucleotides line up with TRBD1. V lost 3 bases to trimming and J lost 3 bases; unmatched junction nucleotides: 11. Germline V gene lookup returns CDR1 KGHDR and CDR2 SFDVKD. The CDR3 spans 17 residues. CDR3 DNA sequence: TGTGCCACCAGTGATCCTAGACCCGGGACAGGGATCTACGAGCAGTACTTC. Protein: CATSDPRPGTGIYEQYF.